This TCR beta chain was observed in a study of human T cells and chemical hapten exposure (dated by TCRdb to about 2021). Regarding the complete study: For sensitization, 2% DPC in acetone was applied to a 2 cm by 2 cm area of upper inner arm skin. Patch testing on the upper back used Finn chambers containing 0.01% DPC, with scoring done after 6 days according to International Contact Dermatitis Research Group standards. This study followed changes in the peripheral blood TCR repertoire in vivo during primary and secondary sensitization of alopecia patients to the hapten diphenylcyclopropenone (DPC). Nearly 30 alopecia patients gave blood for TCR sequencing at one to four time points (pre-sensitization, 2, 6 and 24 weeks). Patients additionally received weekly therapeutic DPC doses to the scalp throughout the approximately 25-week study period. The mostly female patient cohort included alopecia areata with under or over 50% scalp involvement, alopecia totalis and alopecia universalis. Patient blood was sampled pre-sensitization (week 0) and at 2, 6 and about 24 weeks after DPC sensitization. Libraries were pooled for sequencing, and per-sample TCR yields varied mainly because of small differences in library volumes within the pool. The paper as a whole reports these results and caveats: All patients had alopecia, a presumed autoimmune disease, so their immune response might differ from that of healthy individuals. Patch test score correlated positively with the number of PT1 expanded TCRs, reaching significance at thresholds 8, 16 and 32 but not at 4. After repeated subsampling, the strength of the expansion versus patch-test correlation and the threshold at which it became significant changed. Significantly more large CDR3 similarity clusters were formed by expanded TCRs than by pre-sensitization or healthy control sets, consistent with antigen-driven responses. DPC sensitization did not change the number of TCRs with a frequency above 1 in 1000, and there was no evidence of changes in global repertoire structure.

Receptors were amplified or captured by RACE. The sample was run on a NextSeq 500. Library preparation attached unique molecular identifiers to individual cDNA molecules for quantitative, reproducible TCR counting. From each blood RNA sample, both TCR alpha and TCR beta chains were sequenced. Turning to the authors' computational methods: The median number of TCRs per sample was approximately 93,000, ranging from roughly 23,224 to 700,000. The Decombinator software suite was used to annotate the V, J and CDR3 of the TCR reads. Every sample was subsampled to the same number of TCRs (28,000) for the PS versus PT1 abundance plots. Expanded TCRs were defined as absent before sensitization and observed at least eight times at the 2-week time point. TCRdb passed the public sequencing reads through fastp at Q25 and MiXCR, retaining productive beta sequences. Rows merge per CDR3 protein into single entries with the most common DNA and genes. TCRdb's processing, not the authors', yielded these V and J calls. For this sample the table gives roughly 84,000 distinct CDR3 sequences, of which approximately 10% were detected only once. The top ten clonotypes cover over 3.5% of the sample.

Trimmed from V: 4 bases; trimmed from J: 3 bases; junction bases lacking a gene match: 8. The CDR3 contains 16 residues, cysteine and phenylalanine counted. This entry keeps only the CDR3 DNA: 48 bases, framed from base 1. From the germline V gene, CDR1 is SGHRS and CDR2 is YFSETQ. About this clonotype: Its antigen is unknown. No clone much larger than this one lies a single base away; base qualities are absent.

The sample's time point label, in plain terms: patch test 3, about 24 weeks after DPC sensitization. Sample treatment or condition, as interpreted from the label and publication: therapeutic diphenylcyclopropenone sensitization with weekly scalp DPC. At each patch-test visit, blood was drawn before the patch test was applied. To be eligible, patients had to be aged 18 to 70, diagnosed with alopecia and judged suitable for DPC therapy, while pregnant patients were excluded. Total RNA was isolated from unfractionated whole blood collected in Tempus Blood RNA tubes. The V and J genes are TRBV5-1 and TRBJ1-5, with 9 junctional bases fitting TRBD1. This receptor was taken from a woman aged 45 to 65 with alopecia areata. Some clones in this sample may be carry-over from other donors' samples. This specimen consisted of whole blood, obtained in connection with sensitization to the hapten diphenylcyclopropenone (DPC). For the CDR3, the sequence is CASSPGQGSPNQPQHF. The nucleotide sequence reads as follows: TGCGCCAGCAGCCCGGGACAGGGTTCCCCCAATCAGCCCCAGCATTTT.